What follows are 31 T cell receptor beta chains derived from one specimen sequenced in a study of T cell clonotyping in hematopoietic cell transplantation. Profiling relied on immunoSEQ multiplex PCR, and the TCRdb table lists in-frame clones only, not all of them. The sample records about 6,900 clones, 95% to 97% being singletons. As for time point: recipient sample about 28 days before transplant, after cytoreduction. The sample here was peripheral blood mononuclear cells, taken before stem cell transplant. The receptors originated from a man in his sixties or seventies with acute myeloid leukemia. Some clones in this sample may be carry-over from other donors' samples.

The CDR3 DNA is TGTGCCAGCAGTTTCCTGACTGGACAGATCTCCTACGAGCAGTACTTC. This gives the protein CASSFLTGQISYEQYF. This rearrangement joins TRBV7-2 to TRBJ2-7; a possible D gene is TRBD1 (6 bases). Per germline, CDR1 SGHTA and CDR2 FQGNSA. CDR3 length: 16 residues. V lost 6 bases and J lost 0, with 18 bases in between.

The chain's CDR3 is CASSLDVQSGLRYSNQPQHF. Written as DNA, the CDR3 is TGTGCCAGCAGCTTAGACGTACAGTCTGGCCTCAGATATAGCAATCAGCCCCAGCATTTT. This sequence joins TRBV11-2 and TRBJ1-5, with unresolved D. Germline values: CDR1 SGHAT, CDR2 FQNNGV. The CDR3 is 20 amino acids. Trimming removed 0 bases from V and 0 bases from J, with 21 bases in between.

The chain joins TRBV29-1 to TRBJ2-5; D call uncertain. The length of the CDR3 is 12 residues. The V gene lost 3 bases and the J gene lost 5 bases, with 10 bases spanning the gap. Germline V gene lookup returns CDR1 SQVTM and CDR2 ANQGSEA. The CDR3 DNA reads TGCAGCGTTGATGAACCAATGGAGACCCAGTACTTC. Amino acids: CSVDEPMETQYF.

The chain couples TRBV6-5 to TRBJ2-1; D is possibly TRBD1 or TRBD2 (5 bases each). This CDR3 is built from 15 residues. V gave up 2 bases and J gave up 0 bases, with 8 bases separating them. CDR1 and CDR2 from the germline V gene are MNHEY and SVGAGI. Here the CDR3 reads CASSYRGASYNEQFF. The CDR3 DNA is TGTGCCAGCAGTTACAGGGGAGCCTCCTACAATGAGCAGTTCTTC.

This clone appeared a single time. The rearrangement joins TRBV5-5 to TRBJ1-4; D remains ambiguous. Germline loops: CDR1 SGHKS, CDR2 YYEKEE (reference sequence). The CDR3 runs to 15 residues. V gave up 4 bases and J gave up 8 bases, with 18 bases separating them. For the CDR3, the DNA is TGTGCCAGCAGCCTCGACTTTTTTGGTCAGGAAAAACTGTTTTTT. This encodes CASSLDFFGQEKLFF.

The chain employs TRBV28 and TRBJ2-2; a possible D gene is TRBD2 (6 bases). The CDR3 has 15 amino acids. Trimming removed 2 bases at V and 6 bases at J, with 13 bases between. Looked up from germline, CDR1 is MDHEN and CDR2 is SYDVKM. DNA for the CDR3: TGTGCCAGCAGTTTACCGGGGGTTTATGCCGGGGAGCTGTTTTTT. This translates into CASSLPGVYAGELFF.

This chain's CDR3 is CASSVGSGVYGYTF. As DNA, the CDR3 is TGTGCCAGCAGCGTAGGCTCAGGGGTCTATGGCTACACCTTC. The chain joins TRBV9 to TRBJ1-2; maybe TRBD1 (6 bases). This CDR3 is 14 amino acids long. Per germline, CDR1 SGDLS and CDR2 YYNGEE. V lost 0 bases and J 4 bases, leaving 10 bases between the germline ends. The variable domain in full, completed from reference TRBV9 and TRBJ1-2, reads DSGVTQTPKHLITATGQRVTLRCSPRSGDLSVYWYQQSLDQGLQFLIQYYNGEERAKGNILERFSAQQFPDLHSELNLSSLELGDSALYFCASSVGSGVYGYTFGSGTRLTVV.

The V call is TRBV4-1, the J call TRBJ1-6; TRBD1 is a possible D gene (5 bases). V lost 1 base to trimming and J lost 4 bases, with 14 bases between them. Germline V lookup: CDR1 MGHRA, CDR2 YSYEKL. The CDR3 has 17 residues. CDR3 DNA sequence: TGCGCCAGCAGCCAAGGAATGACGAGACAGTATAATTCACCCCTCCACTTT. Translating it yields CASSQGMTRQYNSPLHF.

This clone has a single count. The chain recombines TRBV6-1 with TRBJ2-5, with 16 bases that match TRBD2. The CDR3 has 15 amino acids. Trimming cost V 6 bases and J 2 bases; bases outside gene matches: 0. The germline CDR1 and CDR2 sequences are MNHNS and SASEGT. The CDR3, as DNA: TGTGCCAGCAGGGGACTAGCGGGGGGGCAAGAGACCCAGTACTTC. Its protein product is CASRGLAGGQETQYF.

The CDR3 reads CATEGQGASSYEQYF. The CDR3 nucleotides read TGTGCCACCGAAGGGCAGGGGGCATCGTCCTACGAGCAGTACTTC. This chain uses TRBV10-3 with TRBJ2-7, with 8 bases matching TRBD1. The V gene's germline CDR1 is ENHRY and CDR2 SYGVKD. Losses at the gene ends were 10 bases for V and 1 base for J; bases not matched to a gene: 12. The CDR3 runs to 15 residues.

This chain links TRBV5-1 with TRBJ1-1; D is uncertain. V was trimmed by 5 bases and J by 1 base, leaving 15 bases between them. The CDR3 length is 15 residues. CDR1 and CDR2 (germline): SGHRS, YFSETQ. CDR3 coding DNA: TGCGCCAGCAGTGTAGAAGGGAGGGCGAACACTGAAGCTTTCTTT. Amino acid sequence: CASSVEGRANTEAFF.

J is TRBJ1-2 and V is TRBV7-9; TRBD1 is a possible D gene (5 bases). The ends were cut back, 2 bases at V and 4 bases at J, with 8 bases in the middle. The CDR3 covers 13 residues. Germline V CDR1 and CDR2: SEHNR, FQNEAQ (reference sequence). The CDR3 loop is CASSLQGGYGYTF. The CDR3 region has the DNA TGTGCCAGCAGCTTACAGGGTGGCTATGGCTACACCTTC.

V usage is TRBV30 and J usage is TRBJ2-7, with D hard to call. CDR1 GTSNPN and CDR2 SVGIG come from the germline V gene (reference sequence). Trimming removed 2 bases from V and 3 bases from J, with 14 bases in between. CDR3 length equals 14 residues. Here the CDR3 DNA reads TGTGCCTGGAGTAAAGGCGGTCAGTTCTACGAGCAGTACTTC. Translation: CAWSKGGQFYEQYF.

The rearrangement uses TRBV7-2 and TRBJ2-5; D remains unclear. Germline CDR1 reads SGHTA; CDR2 reads FQGNSA. The CDR3 loop spans 11 amino acids. V lost 4 bases and J lost 0, with 0 bases in between. The CDR3 loop reads CASSYQETQYF. The CDR3 bases are TGTGCCAGCAGCTACCAAGAGACCCAGTACTTC.

The rearrangement uses TRBV7-2 and TRBJ2-7; D remains unclear. Deletions cut 1 base from V and 2 bases from J, with 12 bases between. Germline V CDR1 and CDR2: SGHTA, FQGNSA. The CDR3 covers 15 residues. DNA for the CDR3: TGTGCCAGCAGCTTAGATGGGTTGCGAACCTACGAGCAGTACTTC. Residues: CASSLDGLRTYEQYF.

This chain links TRBV29-1 with TRBJ2-6; 7 positions match TRBD1. The CDR3 runs 17 residues. The trim removed 4 bases at V and 0 bases at J, leaving 9 bases unmatched. Germline V gene sequence: CDR1 SQVTM, CDR2 ANQGSEA. The CDR3 region is CSVAWAGGFSGANVLTF. For the CDR3, the DNA is TGCAGCGTTGCTTGGGCAGGGGGTTTCTCTGGGGCCAACGTCCTGACTTTC.

This clone was observed once. V and J are TRBV6-1 and TRBJ2-3, with 10 positions matching TRBD2. Trimming cost V 4 bases and J 1 base; bases outside gene matches: 2. CDR3 size: 15 residues. The germline gives CDR1 MNHNS, CDR2 SASEGT. CDR3 nucleotides: TGTGCCAGCAGTGCCCTAGCGGGGGGCACAGATACGCAGTATTTT. Amino acid sequence: CASSALAGGTDTQYF.

This rearrangement joins TRBV19 to TRBJ2-7; D remains ambiguous. CDR3 length: 14 residues. Germline CDR1 reads LNHDA; CDR2 reads SQIVND (reference sequence). The V and J ends lost 3 bases and 7 bases respectively, with 16 bases between them. The CDR3 sequence is CASSMDPQVGEQYF. The CDR3, as DNA: TGTGCCAGTAGTATGGACCCCCAAGTGGGGGAGCAGTACTTC.

The rearrangement uses TRBV5-1 and TRBJ1-6; 7 positions agree with TRBD1. Trimming at V came to 3 bases and at J to 4 bases, leaving 4 bases not matched to a gene. Germline V gene data show CDR1 as SGHRS and CDR2 as YFSETQ. The CDR3 has 15 amino acids. CDR3 in amino acids: CASSWGRGYNSPLHF. CDR3 bases: TGCGCCAGCAGCTGGGGCAGGGGGTATAATTCACCCCTCCACTTT.

V is TRBV19 and J is TRBJ2-7; TRBD1 might be the D (6 bases). Trimming left V 6 bases short and J 1 base short, with 28 bases between. The CDR3 extends over 19 amino acids. CDR1 is LNHDA and CDR2 is SQIVND in the germline V gene (reference sequence). The CDR3 region is CASRRGGYTMADASYEQYF. The CDR3 coding sequence is TGTGCCAGTAGAAGAGGGGGATACACCATGGCGGACGCGTCCTACGAGCAGTACTTC.

The V and J genes are TRBV6-6 and TRBJ2-7; D not certain. V was clipped by 0 bases and J by 1 base, with 4 bases between them. Germline V gives CDR1 MNHNY, CDR2 SVGAGI (reference sequence). The CDR3 sequence is 13 residues long. CDR3 nucleotides: TGTGCCAGCAGTTACTCAAATTCCTACGAGCAGTACTTC. It encodes CASSYSNSYEQYF.

The chain joins TRBV25-1 to TRBJ1-1, with TRBD1 matching over 7 bases. The CDR3 has 15 residues. V gave up 5 bases and J gave up 5 bases; unmatched junction bases: 11. Germline CDR1 MGHDK, CDR2 SYGVNS. DNA for the CDR3: TGTGCCAGCAGTCCCTCATCGACAGGGATTACTGAAGCTTTCTTT. Translating gives CASSPSSTGITEAFF.

The chain is built from TRBV7-9 and TRBJ1-5; D remains ambiguous. CDR3 size: 13 residues. Trimming cost V 6 bases and J 3 bases, with 9 bases left between them. Germline V gene data show CDR1 as SEHNR and CDR2 as FQNEAQ (reference sequence). Here the CDR3 reads CASRGNFNQPQHF. The DNA for the CDR3 is TGTGCCAGCAGAGGGAACTTCAATCAGCCCCAGCATTTT.

V usage is TRBV18 and J usage is TRBJ2-2; 10 bases fit TRBD1. CDR3 length equals 16 residues. Losses at the gene ends were 4 bases for V and 5 bases for J; bases not matched to a gene: 7. Per germline, CDR1 KGHSH and CDR2 LQKENI. This chain's CDR3 is CASSRPGTGVTGELFF. DNA of the CDR3: TGTGCCAGCTCACGTCCCGGGACAGGGGTGACCGGGGAGCTGTTTTTT.

The rearrangement joins TRBV6-5 to TRBJ1-1, with TRBD1 as a possible D gene (6 bases). Trimming took off 1 base at V and 2 bases at J, with 11 bases between the two ends. Germline V gene data show CDR1 as MNHEY and CDR2 as SVGAGI. The length of the CDR3 is 15 residues. The CDR3 DNA reads as TGTGCCAGCAGTTACTGGGGGCGGGAAAACACTGAAGCTTTCTTT. It encodes CASSYWGRENTEAFF.

The chain employs TRBV30 and TRBJ1-1; D is uncertain. CDR3 length: 13 residues. Germline assignment: CDR1 GTSNPN and CDR2 SVGIG (reference sequence). Trimming shortened V by 2 bases and J by 5 bases, and 12 bases separated the two germline ends. This CDR3 is CAWSTHPGTEAFF. The CDR3 coding sequence is TGTGCCTGGAGTACCCATCCGGGGACTGAAGCTTTCTTT.

This chain joins TRBV7-2 and TRBJ2-7; 11 nucleotides agree with TRBD2. V gave up 1 base and J gave up 4 bases; unmatched junction bases: 6. The CDR3 length is 16 residues. In germline, CDR1 is SGHTA, CDR2 FQGNSA. CDR3 nucleotides: TGTGCCAGCAGCTTAGTAATAGCGGGAGGGGGGTACGAGCAGTACTTC. It codes for CASSLVIAGGGYEQYF.

This chain uses TRBV10-3 with TRBJ1-1; D is unclear. Germline lookup yields CDR1 ENHRY and CDR2 SYGVKD. The V end lost 6 bases, the J end lost 1 base, and 9 bases lay between the germline ends. CDR3 size: 13 residues. The CDR3 nucleotides read TGTGCCATCAGAGGAGAGCCGAACACTGAAGCTTTCTTT. Its translation is CAIRGEPNTEAFF.

The rearrangement uses TRBV9 and TRBJ1-1; possible D gene TRBD1, 5 bases. Trimming removed 2 bases at V and 10 bases at J, with 12 bases between. The CDR3 extends over 12 amino acids. Germline values: CDR1 SGDLS, CDR2 YYNGEE. CDR3 residues: CASSVGQGGAFF. CDR3 bases: TGTGCCAGCAGCGTTGGGCAGGGAGGAGCTTTCTTT.

The rearrangement joins TRBV9 to TRBJ2-7, with 7 bases identical to TRBD2. The ends lost 4 bases at V and 0 bases at J; junction bases unmatched: 4. This CDR3 has 14 residues. Germline-derived CDR1 and CDR2 are SGDLS and YYNGEE. The chain's CDR3 is CASSSSGTSYEQYF. CDR3 coding DNA: TGTGCCAGCAGCTCGAGCGGGACCTCCTACGAGCAGTACTTC.

This chain links TRBV10-3 with TRBJ1-1; D is unclear. The germline CDR1 and CDR2 sequences are ENHRY and SYGVKD. Trimming shortened V by 3 bases and J by 2 bases, and 13 bases separated the two germline ends. The CDR3 is 15 amino acids. CDR3 loop: CAISDRPEYNTEAFF. In nucleotides, the CDR3 is TGTGCCATCAGTGACAGACCTGAATACAACACTGAAGCTTTCTTT.